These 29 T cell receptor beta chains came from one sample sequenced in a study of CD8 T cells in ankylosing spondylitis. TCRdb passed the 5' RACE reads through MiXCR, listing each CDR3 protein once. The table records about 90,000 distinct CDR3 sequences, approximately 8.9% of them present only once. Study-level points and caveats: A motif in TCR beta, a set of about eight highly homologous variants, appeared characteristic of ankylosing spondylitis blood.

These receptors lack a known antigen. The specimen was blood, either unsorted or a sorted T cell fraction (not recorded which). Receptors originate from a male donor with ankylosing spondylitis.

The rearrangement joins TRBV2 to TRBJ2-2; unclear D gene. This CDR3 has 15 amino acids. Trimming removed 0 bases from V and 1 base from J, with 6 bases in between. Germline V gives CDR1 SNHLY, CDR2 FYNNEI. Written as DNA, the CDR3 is TGTGCCAGCAGTGAAGCGCCCGGGAACACCGGGGAGCTGTTTTTT. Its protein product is CASSEAPGNTGELFF. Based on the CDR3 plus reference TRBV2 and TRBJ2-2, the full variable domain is EPEVTQTPSHQVTQMGQEVILRCVPISNHLYFYWYRQILGQKVEFLVSFYNNEISEKSEIFDDQFSVERPDGSNFTLKIRSTKLEDSAMYFCASSEAPGNTGELFFGEGSRLTVL.

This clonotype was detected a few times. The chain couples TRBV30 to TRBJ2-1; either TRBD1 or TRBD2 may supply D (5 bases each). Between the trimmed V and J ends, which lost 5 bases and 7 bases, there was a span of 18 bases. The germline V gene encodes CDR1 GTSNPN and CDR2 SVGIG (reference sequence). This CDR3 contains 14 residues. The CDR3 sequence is CAWGDRALRNEQFF. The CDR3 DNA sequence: TGTGCCTGGGGGGACCGAGCGCTGAGGAATGAGCAGTTCTTC. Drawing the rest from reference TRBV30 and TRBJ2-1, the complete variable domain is SQTIHQWPATLVQPVGSPLSLECTVEGTSNPNLYWYRQAAGRGLQLLFYSVGIGQISSEVPQNLSASRPQDRQFILSSKKLLLSDSGFYLCAWGDRALRNEQFFGPGTRLTVL.

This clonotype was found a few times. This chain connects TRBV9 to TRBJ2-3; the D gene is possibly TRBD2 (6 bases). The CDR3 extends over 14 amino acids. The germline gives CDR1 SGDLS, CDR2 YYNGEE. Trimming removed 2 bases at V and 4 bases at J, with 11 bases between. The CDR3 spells CASSVGGIADTQYF. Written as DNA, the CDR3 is TGTGCCAGCAGCGTCGGAGGGATTGCAGATACGCAGTATTTT.

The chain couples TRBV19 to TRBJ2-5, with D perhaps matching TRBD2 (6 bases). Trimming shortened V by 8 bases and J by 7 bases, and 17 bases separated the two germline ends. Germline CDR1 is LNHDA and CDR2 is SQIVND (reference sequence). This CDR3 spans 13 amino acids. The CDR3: CASGSGKEGTQYF. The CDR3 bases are TGTGCCAGTGGTAGCGGAAAAGAGGGGACCCAGTACTTC.

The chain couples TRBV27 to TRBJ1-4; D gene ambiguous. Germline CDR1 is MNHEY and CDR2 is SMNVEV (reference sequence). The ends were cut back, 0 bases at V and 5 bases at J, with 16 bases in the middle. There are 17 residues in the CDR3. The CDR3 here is CASSLSTDHGVNEKLFF. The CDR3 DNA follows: TGTGCCAGCAGTTTATCGACGGACCACGGAGTAAATGAAAAACTGTTTTTT.

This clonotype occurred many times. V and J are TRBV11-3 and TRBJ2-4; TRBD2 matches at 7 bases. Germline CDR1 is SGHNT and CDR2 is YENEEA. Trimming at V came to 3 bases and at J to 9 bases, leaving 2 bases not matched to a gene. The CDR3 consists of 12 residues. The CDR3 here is CASSFGTTIQYF. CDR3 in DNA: TGTGCCAGCAGCTTCGGGACTACCATTCAGTACTTC.

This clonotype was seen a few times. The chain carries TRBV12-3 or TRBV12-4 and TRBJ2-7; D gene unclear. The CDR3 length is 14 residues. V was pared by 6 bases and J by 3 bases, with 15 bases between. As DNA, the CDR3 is TGTGCCAGCAGCCCTTCTCACCAGAGCTACGAGCAGTACGTC. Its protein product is CASSPSHQSYEQYV.

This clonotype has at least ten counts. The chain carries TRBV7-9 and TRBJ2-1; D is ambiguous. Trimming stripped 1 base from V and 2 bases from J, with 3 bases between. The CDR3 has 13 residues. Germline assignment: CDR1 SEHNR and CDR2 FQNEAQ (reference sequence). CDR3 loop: CASSLDPYNEQFF. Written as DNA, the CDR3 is TGTGCCAGCAGCTTAGATCCCTACAATGAGCAGTTCTTC.

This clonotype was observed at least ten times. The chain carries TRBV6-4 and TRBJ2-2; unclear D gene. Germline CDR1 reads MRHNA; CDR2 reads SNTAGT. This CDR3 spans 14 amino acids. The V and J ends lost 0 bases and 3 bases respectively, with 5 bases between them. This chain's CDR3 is CASSDSLDTGELFF. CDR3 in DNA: TGTGCCAGCAGTGACTCACTGGACACCGGGGAGCTGTTTTTT.

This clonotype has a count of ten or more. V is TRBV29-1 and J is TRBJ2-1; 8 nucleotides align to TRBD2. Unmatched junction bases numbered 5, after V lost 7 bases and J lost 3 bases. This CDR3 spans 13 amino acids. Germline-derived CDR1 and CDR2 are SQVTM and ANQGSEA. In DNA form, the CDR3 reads TGCAGCGCGAGCGGGAGTCGCTACAATGAGCAGTTCTTC. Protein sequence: CSASGSRYNEQFF.

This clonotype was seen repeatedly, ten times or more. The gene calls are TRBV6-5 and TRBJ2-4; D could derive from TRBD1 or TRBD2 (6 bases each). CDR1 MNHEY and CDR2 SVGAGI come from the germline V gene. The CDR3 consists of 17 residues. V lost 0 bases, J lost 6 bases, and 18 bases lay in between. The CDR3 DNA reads TGTGCCAGCAGTTACTCGAGACTGGTCGGGGGCGGAAACATTCAGTACTTC. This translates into CASSYSRLVGGGNIQYF.

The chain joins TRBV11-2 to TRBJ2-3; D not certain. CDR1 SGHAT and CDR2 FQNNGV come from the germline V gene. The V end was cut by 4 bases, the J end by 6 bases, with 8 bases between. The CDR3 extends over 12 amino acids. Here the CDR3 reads CASSSRADTQYF. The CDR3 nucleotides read TGTGCCAGCAGCTCAAGAGCGGATACGCAGTATTTT.

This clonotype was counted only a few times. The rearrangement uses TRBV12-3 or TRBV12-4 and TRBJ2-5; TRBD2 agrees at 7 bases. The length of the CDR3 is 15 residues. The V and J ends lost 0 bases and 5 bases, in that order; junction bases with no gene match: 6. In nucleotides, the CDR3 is TGTGCCAGCAGTTTAGCGGGACTACCCTTGGAGACCCAGTACTTC. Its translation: CASSLAGLPLETQYF.

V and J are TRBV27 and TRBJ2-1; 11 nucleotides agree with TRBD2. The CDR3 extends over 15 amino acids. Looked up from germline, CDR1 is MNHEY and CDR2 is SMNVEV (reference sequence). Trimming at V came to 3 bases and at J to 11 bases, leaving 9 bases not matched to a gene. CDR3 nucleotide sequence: TGTGCCAGCAGTTTTGGACTAGCGGGCCCAGGCCAGCAGTTCTTC. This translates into CASSFGLAGPGQQFF.

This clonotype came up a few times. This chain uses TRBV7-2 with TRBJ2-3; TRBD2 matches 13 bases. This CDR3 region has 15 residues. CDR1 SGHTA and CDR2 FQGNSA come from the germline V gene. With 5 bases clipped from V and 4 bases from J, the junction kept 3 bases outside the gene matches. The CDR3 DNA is TGTGCCAGCAGCGTACTAGCGGGAGGGCCAGATACGCAGTATTTT. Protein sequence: CASSVLAGGPDTQYF. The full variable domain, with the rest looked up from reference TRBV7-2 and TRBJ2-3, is GAGVSQSPSNKVTEKGKDVELRCDPISGHTALYWYRQSLGQGLEFLIYFQGNSAPDKSGLPSDRFSAERTGGSVSTLTIQRTQQEDSAVYLCASSVLAGGPDTQYFGPGTRLTVL.

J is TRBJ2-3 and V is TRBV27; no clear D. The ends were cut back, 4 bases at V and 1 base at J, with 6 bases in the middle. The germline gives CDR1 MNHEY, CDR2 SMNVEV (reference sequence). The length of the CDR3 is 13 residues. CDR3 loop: CASSSLGTDTQYF. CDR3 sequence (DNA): TGTGCCAGCAGTTCCCTAGGCACAGATACGCAGTATTTT.

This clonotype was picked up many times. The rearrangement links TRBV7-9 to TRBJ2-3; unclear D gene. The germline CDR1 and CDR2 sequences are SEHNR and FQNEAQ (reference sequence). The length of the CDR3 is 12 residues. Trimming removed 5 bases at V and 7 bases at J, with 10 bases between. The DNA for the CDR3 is TGTGCCAGCAGCCGCGCGGCGAATACGCAGTATTTT. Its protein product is CASSRAANTQYF.

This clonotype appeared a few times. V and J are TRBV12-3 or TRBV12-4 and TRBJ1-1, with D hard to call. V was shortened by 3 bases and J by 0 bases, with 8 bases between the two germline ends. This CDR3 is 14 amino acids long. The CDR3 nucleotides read TGTGCCAGCAGTTTGAGTTCGATGAACACTGAAGCTTTCTTT. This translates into CASSLSSMNTEAFF.

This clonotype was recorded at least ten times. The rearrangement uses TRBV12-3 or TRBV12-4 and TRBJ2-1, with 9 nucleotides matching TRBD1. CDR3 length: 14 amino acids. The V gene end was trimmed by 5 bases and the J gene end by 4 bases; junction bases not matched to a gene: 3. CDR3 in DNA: TGTGCCAGCAGTCAGACAGGGGGGTACAATGAGCAGTTCTTC. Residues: CASSQTGGYNEQFF.

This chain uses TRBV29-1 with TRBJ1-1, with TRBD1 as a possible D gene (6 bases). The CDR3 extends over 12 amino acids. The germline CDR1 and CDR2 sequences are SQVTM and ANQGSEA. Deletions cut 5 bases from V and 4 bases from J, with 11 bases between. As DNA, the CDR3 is TGCAGCGTTCCTAGGGGGAGCACTGAAGCTTTCTTT. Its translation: CSVPRGSTEAFF.

The CDR3 bases are TGCAGCGTTGCGACCGGTAGACGCCAGCCCCAGCATTTT. This gives the protein CSVATGRRQPQHF. This rearrangement joins TRBV29-1 to TRBJ1-5; D ambiguous. Germline CDR1 is SQVTM and CDR2 is ANQGSEA. The CDR3 runs to 13 residues. V gave up 4 bases and J gave up 7 bases, with 14 bases separating them. The full variable domain, its missing parts supplied by reference TRBV29-1 and TRBJ1-5, is SAVISQKPSRDICQRGTSLTIQCQVDSQVTMMFWYRQQPGQSLTLIATANQGSEATYESGFVIDKFPISRPNLTFSTLTVSNMSPEDSSIYLCSVATGRRQPQHFGDGTRLSIL.

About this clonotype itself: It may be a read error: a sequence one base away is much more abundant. The CDR3 region has the DNA TGCAGTACTAGGCCCCGGCAGTGGGCGGAGAGCAATCAGCCCCAGCATTTT. Amino acid sequence: CSTRPRQWAESNQPQHF. The chain is built from TRBV20-1 and TRBJ1-5; D remains unclear. Germline-derived CDR1 and CDR2 are DFQATT and SNEGSKA (reference sequence). The CDR3 runs to 17 residues.

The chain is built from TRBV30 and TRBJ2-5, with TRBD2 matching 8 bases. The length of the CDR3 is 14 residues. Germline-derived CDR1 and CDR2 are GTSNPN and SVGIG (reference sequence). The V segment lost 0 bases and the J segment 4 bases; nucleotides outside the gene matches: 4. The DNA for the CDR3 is TGTGCCTGGAGTGTGGCGGGAGGAGGAGAGACCCAGTACTTC. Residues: CAWSVAGGGETQYF.

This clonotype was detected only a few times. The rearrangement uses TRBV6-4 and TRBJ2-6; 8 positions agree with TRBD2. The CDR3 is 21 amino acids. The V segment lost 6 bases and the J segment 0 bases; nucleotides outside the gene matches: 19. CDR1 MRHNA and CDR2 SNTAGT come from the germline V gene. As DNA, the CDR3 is TGTGCCAGCAGGACGGGAGGGAGTCTGGGACGGAGAGTCTCTGGGGCCAACGTCCTGACTTTC. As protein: CASRTGGSLGRRVSGANVLTF.

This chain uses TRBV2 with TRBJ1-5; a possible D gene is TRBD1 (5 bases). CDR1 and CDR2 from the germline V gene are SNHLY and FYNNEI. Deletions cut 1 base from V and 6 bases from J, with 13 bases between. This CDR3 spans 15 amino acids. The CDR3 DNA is TGTGCCAGCAGTGAAGTTCAGGGCGGGAGTCAGCCCCAGCATTTT. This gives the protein CASSEVQGGSQPQHF. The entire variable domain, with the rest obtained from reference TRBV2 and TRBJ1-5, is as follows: EPEVTQTPSHQVTQMGQEVILRCVPISNHLYFYWYRQILGQKVEFLVSFYNNEISEKSEIFDDQFSVERPDGSNFTLKIRSTKLEDSAMYFCASSEVQGGSQPQHFGDGTRLSIL.

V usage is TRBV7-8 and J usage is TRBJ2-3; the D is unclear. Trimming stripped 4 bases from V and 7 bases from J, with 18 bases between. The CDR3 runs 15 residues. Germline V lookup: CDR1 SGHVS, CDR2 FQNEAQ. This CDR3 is CASSYPGLLKYTQYF. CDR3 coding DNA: TGTGCCAGCAGCTACCCAGGCCTCCTCAAGTATACGCAGTATTTT.

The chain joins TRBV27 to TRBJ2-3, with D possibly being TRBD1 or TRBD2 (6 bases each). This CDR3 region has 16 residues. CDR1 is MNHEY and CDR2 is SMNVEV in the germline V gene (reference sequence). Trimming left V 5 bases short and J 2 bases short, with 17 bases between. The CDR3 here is CASSHRPGGPTDTQYF. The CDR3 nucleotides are TGTGCCAGCAGTCATCGCCCTGGGGGGCCCACAGATACGCAGTATTTT.

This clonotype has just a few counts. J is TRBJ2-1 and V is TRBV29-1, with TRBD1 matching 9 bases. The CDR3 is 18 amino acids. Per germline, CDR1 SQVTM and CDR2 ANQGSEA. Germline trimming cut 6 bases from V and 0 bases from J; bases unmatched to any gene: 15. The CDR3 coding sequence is TGCAGCGTCCTCGGGACAGGGAGAACCAGTAGCTCCTACAATGAGCAGTTCTTC. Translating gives CSVLGTGRTSSSYNEQFF.

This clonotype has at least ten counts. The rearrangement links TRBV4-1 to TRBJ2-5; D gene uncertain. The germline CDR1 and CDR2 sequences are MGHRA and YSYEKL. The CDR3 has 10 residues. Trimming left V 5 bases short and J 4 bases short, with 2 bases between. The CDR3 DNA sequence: TGCGCCAGCAGCGGAGAGACCCAGTACTTC. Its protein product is CASSGETQYF.